These 25 T cell receptor beta chains came from one sample sequenced in a study of blood T cell repertoires in COVID-19. The data were produced by immunoSEQ multiplex PCR, yet TCRdb's version contains in-frame clones alone and is incomplete. The sample consists of fewer than 200,000 clones, around 87% of them appearing once. Sequenced: peripheral blood. All receptors come from a man in his forties with active or convalescent COVID-19.

This chain joins TRBV2 and TRBJ2-3, with TRBD2 identical over 8 bases. V trimming: 3 bases; J trimming: 5 bases; junction bases outside the gene matches: 10. The CDR3 contains 16 residues. Per the germline V gene, CDR1 is SNHLY and CDR2 is FYNNEI. CDR3 protein: CASSDDGGGTVDTQYF. The CDR3 nucleotides read TGTGCCAGCAGTGATGATGGCGGGGGGACCGTAGATACGCAGTATTTT.

The V gene is TRBV29-1, the J gene TRBJ2-1; tentative D call: TRBD2 (7 bases). V was clipped by 5 bases and J by 8 bases, with 16 bases between them. CDR3 length: 13 residues. CDR1 is SQVTM and CDR2 is ANQGSEA in the germline V gene. The CDR3 here is CSVRGLAVDEQFF. The CDR3 DNA is TGCAGCGTTCGGGGGCTAGCGGTCGATGAGCAGTTCTTC.

CDR3: CAWSPPIAGGLNEQFF. The CDR3 coding sequence is TGTGCCTGGAGCCCGCCTATAGCGGGGGGGCTTAATGAGCAGTTCTTC. V and J are TRBV30 and TRBJ2-1; 11 positions agree with TRBD2. This CDR3 is built from 16 residues. V was pared by 3 bases and J by 7 bases, with 11 bases of the junction left unmatched. CDR1 and CDR2 (germline): GTSNPN, SVGIG (reference sequence).

The rearrangement links TRBV20-1 to TRBJ1-2, with TRBD1 matching over 7 bases. CDR3 length: 16 amino acids. CDR1 and CDR2 from the germline V gene are DFQATT and SNEGSKA (reference sequence). The ends lost 3 bases at V and 4 bases at J; junction bases unmatched: 14. CDR3 sequence (DNA): TGCAGTGCTAGTGAGCCTAGCCGGGACAGAAGCTATGGCTACACCTTC. This translates into CSASEPSRDRSYGYTF.

This rearrangement joins TRBV6-1 to TRBJ1-2; D unresolved. The CDR3 totals 11 residues. The ends were cut back, 3 bases at V and 5 bases at J, with 4 bases in the middle. The V gene's germline CDR1 is MNHNS and CDR2 SASEGT. CDR3 in amino acids: CASSERYGYTF. In nucleotides, the CDR3 is TGTGCCAGCAGTGAGAGGTATGGCTACACCTTC.

Regarding this clone: The same CDR3 can be traced to other DNA sequences in this sample. The V and J genes are TRBV5-1 and TRBJ2-5; D might be TRBD2 (5 bases). The CDR3 length is 13 residues. Germline CDR1 SGHRS, CDR2 YFSETQ. V lost 0 bases and J lost 5, with 8 bases in between. The DNA of the CDR3 is TGCGCCAGCAGCTTGGCCGGGGTGGAGACCCAGTACTTC. Translating it yields CASSLAGVETQYF.

The genes are TRBV5-1 and TRBJ1-2; maybe TRBD1 (5 bases). The CDR3 spans 14 residues. The V end was cut by 2 bases, the J end by 2 bases, with 10 bases between. Germline V gene sequence: CDR1 SGHRS, CDR2 YFSETQ. CDR3 sequence (DNA): TGCGCCAGCAGCTTAGAGACAGCCAACTATGGCTACACCTTC. Translated, it gives CASSLETANYGYTF.

J is TRBJ1-1 and V is TRBV5-1; TRBD1 matches at 7 bases. J lost 4 bases, V lost 0 bases, and 6 bases had no gene match. CDR1 and CDR2 from the germline V gene are SGHRS and YFSETQ. The CDR3 totals 15 residues. The CDR3 loop is CASSLVVRGSTEAFF. The CDR3 DNA follows: TGCGCCAGCAGCTTGGTGGTCAGGGGGTCCACTGAAGCTTTCTTT. Full variable domain (missing parts from reference TRBV5-1 and TRBJ1-1): KAGVTQTPRYLIKTRGQQVTLSCSPISGHRSVSWYQQTPGQGLQFLFEYFSETQRNKGNFPGRFSGRQFSNSRSEMNVSTLELGDSALYLCASSLVVRGSTEAFFGQGTRLTVV.

This clone was counted only a few times. The rearrangement links TRBV6-5 to TRBJ1-1; D is possibly TRBD1 (6 bases). CDR3 size: 11 residues. The germline gives CDR1 MNHEY, CDR2 SVGAGI. Between the trimmed V and J ends, which lost 4 bases and 10 bases, there was a span of 10 bases. The CDR3 DNA sequence: TGTGCCAGCAGTTCTCAGGGGCGAGCTTTCTTT. Its translation: CASSSQGRAFF.

CDR3 sequence: CASSLGLAGSSYNEQFF. Written as DNA, the CDR3 is TGTGCCAGCAGCTTGGGACTAGCGGGGTCCTCCTACAATGAGCAGTTCTTC. The chain joins TRBV7-6 to TRBJ2-1; 13 nucleotides match TRBD2. Germline V gene data show CDR1 as SGHVS and CDR2 as FNYEAQ. J lost 0 bases, V lost 3 bases, and 2 bases had no gene match. This CDR3 contains 17 residues.

The count of this clone is one. The chain is built from TRBV25-1 and TRBJ1-1, with 7 bases that match TRBD1. The junction had 3 bases not matched to a gene; V was cut back by 3 bases and J by 11 bases. In germline, CDR1 is MGHDK, CDR2 SYGVNS. This CDR3 spans 11 amino acids. The CDR3 sequence: CASSETGSAFF. DNA for the CDR3: TGTGCCAGCAGTGAGACAGGGAGTGCTTTCTTT.

V usage is TRBV19 and J usage is TRBJ1-2, with 8 bases aligning to TRBD1. Trimming took 4 bases from V and 6 from J; bases not matched to a gene: 7. Germline lookup yields CDR1 LNHDA and CDR2 SQIVND (reference sequence). The CDR3 covers 14 residues. CDR3: CASSTRGDRHGYTF. DNA for the CDR3: TGTGCCAGTAGTACTAGGGGGGACAGGCATGGCTACACCTTC.

The chain uses TRBV3-1 (or the pseudogene TRBV3-2) and TRBJ2-3; 9 bases agree with TRBD2. This CDR3 is built from 15 residues. The V segment lost 5 bases and the J segment 6 bases; nucleotides outside the gene matches: 9. Germline V lookup: CDR1 LGHDT, CDR2 YNNKEL (reference sequence). The CDR3 region has the DNA TGTGCCAGCAGCGGCTACCAGGGACTAGCTGATACGCAGTATTTT. Residues: CASSGYQGLADTQYF.

This CDR3 reads CASSYSGDGTEAFF. DNA of the CDR3: TGTGCCAGCAGTTACTCCGGGGATGGAACTGAAGCTTTCTTT. This sequence joins TRBV6-6 and TRBJ1-1; D remains unclear. Germline CDR1 MNHNY, CDR2 SVGAGI (reference sequence). CDR3 length equals 14 residues. V was trimmed by 0 bases and J by 5 bases, leaving 10 bases between them.

This clone came up a few times. This chain joins TRBV13 and TRBJ1-1; no clear D. V lost 3 bases, J lost 0 bases, and 2 bases lay in between. The V gene's germline CDR1 is PRHDT and CDR2 FYEKMQ (reference sequence). The CDR3 sequence is 12 residues long. The CDR3 spells CASSFMNTEAFF. CDR3 nucleotide sequence: TGTGCCAGCAGCTTTATGAACACTGAAGCTTTCTTT.

This sequence joins TRBV2 and TRBJ1-2; 7 bases are a match to TRBD1. CDR3 length: 14 residues. The V and J ends lost 5 bases and 4 bases, in that order; junction bases with no gene match: 7. CDR1 and CDR2 (germline): SNHLY, FYNNEI. The CDR3 loop is CASSPGQATYGYTF. For the CDR3, the DNA is TGTGCCAGCAGTCCCGGACAGGCTACCTATGGCTACACCTTC.

The V and J genes are TRBV11-2 and TRBJ1-3; D call uncertain. With 5 bases removed from V and 0 bases from J, the gap between germline ends came to 11 bases. Germline CDR1 is SGHAT and CDR2 is FQNNGV. The length of the CDR3 is 15 residues. The CDR3 DNA is TGTGCCAGCAGCCCCACCTCCTACTCTGGAAACACCATATATTTT. As protein: CASSPTSYSGNTIYF.

V is TRBV7-9 and J is TRBJ2-3, with TRBD2 matching 8 bases. Germline V gene sequence: CDR1 SEHNR, CDR2 FQNEAQ (reference sequence). The CDR3 is 17 residues long. J was trimmed by 0 bases and V by 8 bases; bases with no gene match: 13. CDR3 in amino acids: CASSFRGGSSSTDTQYF. Here the CDR3 DNA reads TGTGCCAGCTCGTTTCGGGGGGGCTCCTCTAGCACAGATACGCAGTATTTT.

V usage is TRBV7-3 and J usage is TRBJ1-1, with D tentatively TRBD1 (6 bases). The CDR3 runs to 15 residues. Trimming shortened V by 2 bases and J by 3 bases, and 13 bases separated the two germline ends. Germline CDR1 reads SGHTA; CDR2 reads FQGTGA. The CDR3 loop reads CASSLRGAMDTEAFF. The CDR3 nucleotides are TGTGCCAGCAGCTTACGGGGGGCCATGGACACTGAAGCTTTCTTT.

This rearrangement joins TRBV5-1 to TRBJ1-2, with unresolved D. This CDR3 is built from 15 residues. V was cut by 5 bases and J by 0 bases, with 14 bases left in between. The germline CDR1 and CDR2 sequences are SGHRS and YFSETQ. The CDR3 DNA reads TGCGCCAGCAGGGAGGACGGATCTCCTAACTATGGCTACACCTTC. It yields the protein CASREDGSPNYGYTF. Full variable domain (remainder filled in from reference TRBV5-1 and TRBJ1-2): KAGVTQTPRYLIKTRGQQVTLSCSPISGHRSVSWYQQTPGQGLQFLFEYFSETQRNKGNFPGRFSGRQFSNSRSEMNVSTLELGDSALYLCASREDGSPNYGYTFGSGTRLTVV.

The V and J genes are TRBV5-1 and TRBJ1-1; a possible D gene is TRBD1 (5 bases). The CDR3 totals 13 residues. The V end lost 6 bases, the J end lost 4 bases, and 13 bases lay between the germline ends. Per germline, CDR1 SGHRS and CDR2 YFSETQ. The CDR3: CASKWAGSTEAFF. CDR3 DNA: TGCGCCAGCAAATGGGCAGGGTCCACTGAAGCTTTCTTT.

This clone was recorded only once. This chain links TRBV28 with TRBJ1-2; D perhaps matches TRBD1 (5 bases). Trimming pared 6 bases from V and 5 bases from J, leaving 7 bases between. This CDR3 is 11 amino acids long. Germline V gives CDR1 MDHEN, CDR2 SYDVKM. The CDR3 loop reads CASSSGYGYTF. CDR3 nucleotide sequence: TGTGCCAGCAGCTCAGGGTATGGCTACACCTTC.

V is TRBV11-3 and J is TRBJ1-5; D is unclear. Germline CDR1 SGHNT, CDR2 YENEEA. This CDR3 is 15 amino acids long. V lost 0 bases and J lost 0, with 6 bases in between. As DNA, the CDR3 is TGTGCCAGCAGCTTAGAGGGCCTTAGCAATCAGCCCCAGCATTTT. Its protein is CASSLEGLSNQPQHF. Using reference TRBV11-3 and TRBJ1-5 for the parts outside the CDR3, the full variable domain is EAGVVQSPRYKIIEKKQPVAFWCNPISGHNTLYWYLQNLGQGPELLIRYENEEAVDDSQLPKDRFSAERLKGVDSTLKIQPAELGDSAVYLCASSLEGLSNQPQHFGDGTRLSIL.

This rearrangement joins TRBV28 to TRBJ2-5; D not certain. The ends were cut back, 2 bases at V and 2 bases at J, with 6 bases in the middle. CDR3 size: 13 residues. CDR1 is MDHEN, CDR2 SYDVKM, per germline. CDR3 protein: CASSLLPQETQYF. The CDR3 bases are TGTGCCAGCAGTTTACTCCCTCAAGAGACCCAGTACTTC. Using reference TRBV28 and TRBJ2-5 for the parts outside the CDR3, the full variable domain is DVKVTQSSRYLVKRTGEKVFLECVQDMDHENMFWYRQDPGLGLRLIYFSYDVKMKEKGDIPEGYSVSREKKERFSLILESASTNQTSMYLCASSLLPQETQYFGPGTRLLVL.

V gene TRBV6-1 combines with J gene TRBJ1-5; D ambiguous. Looked up from germline, CDR1 is MNHNS and CDR2 is SASEGT. Trimming shortened V by 3 bases and J by 7 bases, and 13 bases separated the two germline ends. CDR3 length: 14 amino acids. The CDR3 DNA follows: TGTGCCAGCAGTGAGTCGGGTGTTGGACAGCCCCAGCATTTT. Protein sequence: CASSESGVGQPQHF.